This T cell receptor (beta chain) was retrieved from a study of blood T cell repertoires in COVID-19. Study in general: Spain, Italy and the United States supplied samples that represented acute and convalescent COVID-19.

Clones were read by immunoSEQ multiplex PCR, and TCRdb kept only the in-frame ones, dropping some. Of 350,000 to 550,000 clones in the sample, roughly nine tenths were seen once. Germline CDR1 is GTSNPN and CDR2 is SVGIG (reference sequence). The V end lost 0 bases, the J end lost 3 bases, and 17 bases lay between the germline ends. CDR3 size: 16 residues. This chain links TRBV30 with TRBJ2-5, with D perhaps matching TRBD1 (6 bases). Sequenced input: PBMCs or T cells enriched from blood (not recorded which). The sequence was obtained from a man aged 25 to 40 who had recovered from COVID-19. This CDR3 is CAWSVLGVGQKETQYF. The CDR3 coding sequence is TGTGCCTGGAGTGTGCTAGGGGTGGGACAAAAAGAGACCCAGTACTTC.